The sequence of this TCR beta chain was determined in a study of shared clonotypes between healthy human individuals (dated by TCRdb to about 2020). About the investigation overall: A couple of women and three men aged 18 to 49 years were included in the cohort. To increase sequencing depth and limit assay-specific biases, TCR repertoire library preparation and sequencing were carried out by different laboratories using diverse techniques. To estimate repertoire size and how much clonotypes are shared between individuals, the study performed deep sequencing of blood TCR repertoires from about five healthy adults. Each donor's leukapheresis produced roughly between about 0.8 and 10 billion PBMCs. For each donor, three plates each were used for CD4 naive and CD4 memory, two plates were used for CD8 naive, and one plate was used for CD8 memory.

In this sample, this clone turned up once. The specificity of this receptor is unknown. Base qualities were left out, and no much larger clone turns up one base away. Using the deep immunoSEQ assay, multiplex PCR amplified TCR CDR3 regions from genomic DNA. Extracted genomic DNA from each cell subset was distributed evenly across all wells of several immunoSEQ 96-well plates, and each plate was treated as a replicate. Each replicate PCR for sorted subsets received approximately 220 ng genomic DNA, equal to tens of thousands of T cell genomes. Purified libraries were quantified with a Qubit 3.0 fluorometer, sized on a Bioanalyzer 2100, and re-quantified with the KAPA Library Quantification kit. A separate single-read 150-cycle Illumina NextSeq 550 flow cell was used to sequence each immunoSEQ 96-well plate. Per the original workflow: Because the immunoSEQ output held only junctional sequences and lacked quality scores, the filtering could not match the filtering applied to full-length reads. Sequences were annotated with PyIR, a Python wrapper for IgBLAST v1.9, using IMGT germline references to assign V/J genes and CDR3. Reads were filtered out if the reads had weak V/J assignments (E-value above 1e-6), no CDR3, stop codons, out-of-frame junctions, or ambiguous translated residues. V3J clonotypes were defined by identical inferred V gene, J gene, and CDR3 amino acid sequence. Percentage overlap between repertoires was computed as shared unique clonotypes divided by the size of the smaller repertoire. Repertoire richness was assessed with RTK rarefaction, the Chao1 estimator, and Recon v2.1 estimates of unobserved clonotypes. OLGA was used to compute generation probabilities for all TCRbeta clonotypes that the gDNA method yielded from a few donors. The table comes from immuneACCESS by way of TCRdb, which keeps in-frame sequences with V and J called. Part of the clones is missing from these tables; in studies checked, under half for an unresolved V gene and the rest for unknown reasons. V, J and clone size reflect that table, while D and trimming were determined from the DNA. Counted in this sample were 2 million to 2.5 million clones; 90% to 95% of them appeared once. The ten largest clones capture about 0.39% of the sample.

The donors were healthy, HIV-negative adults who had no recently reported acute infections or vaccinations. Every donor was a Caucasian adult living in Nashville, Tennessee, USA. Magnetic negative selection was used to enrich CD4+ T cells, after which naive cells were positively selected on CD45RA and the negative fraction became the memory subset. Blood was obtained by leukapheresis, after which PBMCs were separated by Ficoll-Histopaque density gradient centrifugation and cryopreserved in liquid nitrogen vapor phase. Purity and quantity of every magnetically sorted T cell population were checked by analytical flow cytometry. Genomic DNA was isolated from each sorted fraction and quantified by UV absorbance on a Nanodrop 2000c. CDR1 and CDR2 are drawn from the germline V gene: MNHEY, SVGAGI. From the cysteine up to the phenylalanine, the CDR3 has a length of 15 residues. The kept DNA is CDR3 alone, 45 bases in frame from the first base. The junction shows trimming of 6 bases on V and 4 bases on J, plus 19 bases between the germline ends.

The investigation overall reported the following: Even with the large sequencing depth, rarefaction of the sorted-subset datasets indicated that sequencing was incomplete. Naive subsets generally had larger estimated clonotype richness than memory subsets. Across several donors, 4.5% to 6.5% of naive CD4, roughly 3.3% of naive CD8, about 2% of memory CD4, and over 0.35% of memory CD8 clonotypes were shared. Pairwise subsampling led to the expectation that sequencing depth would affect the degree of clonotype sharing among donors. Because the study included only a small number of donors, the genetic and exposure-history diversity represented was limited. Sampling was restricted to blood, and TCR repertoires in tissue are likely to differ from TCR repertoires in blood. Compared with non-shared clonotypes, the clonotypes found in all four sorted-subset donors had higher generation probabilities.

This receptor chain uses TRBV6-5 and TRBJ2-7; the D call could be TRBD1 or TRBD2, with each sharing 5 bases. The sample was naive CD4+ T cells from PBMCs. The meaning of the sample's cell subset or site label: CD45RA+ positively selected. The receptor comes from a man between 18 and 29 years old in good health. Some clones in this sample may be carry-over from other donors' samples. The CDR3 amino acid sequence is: CASSQSRFGAYEQYF. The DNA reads TGTGCCAGCAGCCAGAGTAGATTCGGGGCTTACGAGCAGTACTTC.